This T cell receptor beta chain is drawn from a study of shared clonotypes between healthy human individuals. TCRdb's table, derived via immunoSEQ multiplex PCR, lists solely in-frame clones and lacks some. The sample consists of fewer than 200,000 clones, over 80% of them appearing once. Regarding this clone: At one end the junction does not follow the germline gene, possibly because of a read error.

This CDR3 has 11 residues. CDR1 is DFQATT, CDR2 SNEGSKA, per germline (reference sequence). The source material was naive CD4+ T cells sorted from blood. The sample's subset: CD45RA+ positively selected. This sequence was found in a woman aged 25-40 years in good health. This rearrangement joins TRBV20-1 to TRBJ1-1; possible D gene TRBD1, 5 bases. Here the CDR3 reads CSARRGTKAFF. The CDR3 nucleotides read TGCAGTGCTAGACGGGGCACTAAAGCTTTCTTT.